This T cell receptor (beta chain) was documented in a study of immune characterization of retroperitoneal liposarcoma. This clonotype was seen at least ten times. With 0 bases removed from V and 8 bases from J, the gap between germline ends came to 8 bases. Germline loops: CDR1 LGHNA, CDR2 YNFKEQ. This CDR3 region has 13 residues. TCRdb processed the PCR reads anew with MiXCR; each CDR3 protein has one entry. The sample carries some 6,600 distinct CDR3 sequences, about 29% recorded once. The source of this sequence is a female donor with retroperitoneal liposarcoma. The genes are TRBV4-2 and TRBJ2-1, with D unresolved. Specimen: tumor tissue. CDR3 coding DNA: TGTGCCAGCAGCCAAGATCCTAGGGATGAGCAGTTCTTC. Translating it yields CASSQDPRDEQFF.